The 7 T cell receptor beta chains given below trace back to one sample, sequenced in a study of identifying expanded T cells in peripheral blood. The repertoire was sequenced with immunoSEQ multiplex PCR; TCRdb's copy has only in-frame clones and lacks some. In the table there are roughly 90,000 clones, approximately 84% of which are singletons. Input material: blood. These receptors were taken from a person aged 18 to 70 in good health.

The chain links TRBV2 to TRBJ2-5; no firm D call. The CDR3 runs to 11 residues. Germline-derived CDR1 and CDR2 are SNHLY and FYNNEI. Trimming left V 6 bases short and J 1 base short, with 3 bases between. CDR3 loop: CASSRQETQYF. The CDR3 DNA is TGTGCCAGCAGCCGCCAAGAGACCCAGTACTTC.

In its sample, this clone was seen a few times. This chain links TRBV30 with TRBJ1-1; no definite D call. Deletions cut 5 bases from V and 1 base from J, with 11 bases between. CDR3 size: 13 residues. The germline V gene has CDR1 GTSNPN and CDR2 SVGIG (reference sequence). The CDR3 is CAWRGGTNTEAFF. CDR3 sequence (DNA): TGTGCCTGGCGGGGAGGTACGAACACTGAAGCTTTCTTT.

This clone was found once. V is TRBV18 and J is TRBJ1-2; the D is unclear. The CDR3 is 13 residues long. Germline V lookup: CDR1 KGHSH, CDR2 LQKENI. V dropped 3 bases and J dropped 5 bases, with 10 bases sitting between them. In DNA, the CDR3 is TGTGCCAGCTCACCGGGTACGGGTTATGGCTACACCTTC. As protein: CASSPGTGYGYTF. The full variable domain, in which reference TRBV18 and TRBJ1-2 provide the parts outside the CDR3, is NAGVMQNPRHLVRRRGQEARLRCSPMKGHSHVYWYRQLPEEGLKFMVYLQKENIIDESGMPKERFSAEFPKEGPSILRIQQVVRGDSAAYFCASSPGTGYGYTFGSGTRLTVV.

This chain links TRBV18 with TRBJ2-7; D is unresolved. Germline V gene data show CDR1 as KGHSH and CDR2 as LQKENI. CDR3 length equals 15 residues. The germline V and J ends were trimmed by 0 bases and 2 bases, with 11 bases remaining between them. CDR3 coding DNA: TGTGCCAGCTCACCACCTATAAAGGGTACCTACGAGCAGTACTTC. Translated: CASSPPIKGTYEQYF. Based on the CDR3 plus reference TRBV18 and TRBJ2-7, the full variable domain is NAGVMQNPRHLVRRRGQEARLRCSPMKGHSHVYWYRQLPEEGLKFMVYLQKENIIDESGMPKERFSAEFPKEGPSILRIQQVVRGDSAAYFCASSPPIKGTYEQYFGPGTRLTVT.

The chain has TRBV13 and TRBJ1-3; D ambiguous. Looked up from germline, CDR1 is PRHDT and CDR2 is FYEKMQ (reference sequence). Trimming removed 3 bases from V and 4 bases from J, with 7 bases in between. The CDR3 runs to 13 residues. The CDR3 here is CASSFQQGNTIYF. CDR3 in DNA: TGTGCCAGCAGCTTCCAACAGGGAAACACCATATATTTT.

V gene TRBV6-5 combines with J gene TRBJ1-5; D not resolved. V was cut by 4 bases and J by 1 base, with 8 bases left in between. The CDR3 covers 14 residues. Germline V gene data show CDR1 as MNHEY and CDR2 as SVGAGI. The CDR3 region is CASSLGQSNQPQHF. The CDR3 region has the DNA TGTGCCAGCAGTTTAGGGCAGAGCAATCAGCCCCAGCATTTT.

CDR3 amino acids: CASSEAGTSFRNEQFF. DNA of the CDR3: TGTGCCAGCAGTGAAGCCGGGACTAGTTTTCGCAATGAGCAGTTCTTC. The V call is TRBV25-1, the J call TRBJ2-1; 8 nucleotides align to TRBD2. There are 16 residues in the CDR3. Trimming took 2 bases from V and 6 from J; bases not matched to a gene: 9. In germline, CDR1 is MGHDK, CDR2 SYGVNS.